This note documents a single T cell receptor (beta chain) sequence. This sample was included in a study of T cell responses to AZD1222 COVID-19 vaccine. The method was immunoSEQ multiplex PCR; TCRdb's version includes in-frame clones alone and lacks a portion of them. The profile shows 140,000 to 150,000 clones, around 92% of them singletons. CDR1 is SGHRS, CDR2 YFSETQ, per germline. The trim removed 2 bases at V and 7 bases at J, leaving 5 bases unmatched. The CDR3 covers 14 residues. This receptor was identified in an adult who received the AZD1222 COVID-19 vaccine. The material was peripheral blood, obtained 28 days after the second AZD1222 dose. The V gene is TRBV5-1, the J gene TRBJ2-7; 11 nucleotides align to TRBD2. CDR3 sequence: CASSLGTSGQEQYF. Written as DNA, the CDR3 is TGCGCCAGCAGCTTAGGGACTAGCGGTCAGGAGCAGTACTTC. Looking up the rest from reference TRBV5-1 and TRBJ2-7 gives the full variable domain: KAGVTQTPRYLIKTRGQQVTLSCSPISGHRSVSWYQQTPGQGLQFLFEYFSETQRNKGNFPGRFSGRQFSNSRSEMNVSTLELGDSALYLCASSLGTSGQEQYFGPGTRLTVT.